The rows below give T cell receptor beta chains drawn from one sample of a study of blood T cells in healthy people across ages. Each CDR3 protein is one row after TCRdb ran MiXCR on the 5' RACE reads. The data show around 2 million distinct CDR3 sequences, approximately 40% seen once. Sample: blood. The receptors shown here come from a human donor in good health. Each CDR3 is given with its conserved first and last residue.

CASSEQTEGLQFF	TRBJ2-1	TRBV21-1
CSAQGEGMNYEQYF	TRBJ2-7	TRBV20-1
CASSQGQGVGGYTF	TRBJ1-2	TRBV4-3
CASSHLIADYNEQFF	TRBJ2-1	TRBV25-1
CSAGRGPNTEAFF	TRBJ1-1	TRBV20-1
CASNRDYTIYF	TRBJ1-3	TRBV2
CASSRRENPPADTQYF	TRBJ2-3	TRBV12-3/TRBV12-4
CASRWDRTTEAFF	TRBJ1-1	TRBV6-6
CASSQTGTDIAEQYF	-	TRBV6-6
CAIRGLQETQYF	TRBJ2-5	TRBV10-3
CSAQRGNLRNEQFF	TRBJ2-1	TRBV20-1
CASSLVGTSGDSEQFF	TRBJ2-1	TRBV6-2/TRBV6-3
CASSFLPGTSNEKLFF	TRBJ1-4	TRBV11-2
CASSVASNYGYTF	TRBJ1-2	TRBV6-5
CASSLSLLGTRKLYEQYF	TRBJ2-7	TRBV4-1
CSVDEAGGYEQYF	TRBJ2-5	TRBV29-1
CASSAGGTATYEQYF	TRBJ2-7	TRBV27
CASSFGSLRYTF	TRBJ1-2	TRBV5-6
CASSEGQEYGYTF	TRBJ1-2	TRBV7-2
CASTGLGAYGYTF	TRBJ1-2	TRBV28
CASSLAQGVDVGDGYTF	TRBJ1-2	TRBV9
CASSSGWDGSTDTQYF	TRBJ2-3	TRBV5-4
CASSHPRGLPDTQYF	TRBJ2-3	TRBV4-1
CASSHEGDREAFF	TRBJ1-1	TRBV7-2
CASSRQYLRDEQFF	TRBJ2-1	TRBV4-1
CASSPTSGGWNIQYF	TRBJ2-4	TRBV12-3/TRBV12-4
CASTGRDLEAFF	TRBJ1-1	TRBV2
CASSLRGSFSYNEQFF	TRBJ2-1	TRBV11-1